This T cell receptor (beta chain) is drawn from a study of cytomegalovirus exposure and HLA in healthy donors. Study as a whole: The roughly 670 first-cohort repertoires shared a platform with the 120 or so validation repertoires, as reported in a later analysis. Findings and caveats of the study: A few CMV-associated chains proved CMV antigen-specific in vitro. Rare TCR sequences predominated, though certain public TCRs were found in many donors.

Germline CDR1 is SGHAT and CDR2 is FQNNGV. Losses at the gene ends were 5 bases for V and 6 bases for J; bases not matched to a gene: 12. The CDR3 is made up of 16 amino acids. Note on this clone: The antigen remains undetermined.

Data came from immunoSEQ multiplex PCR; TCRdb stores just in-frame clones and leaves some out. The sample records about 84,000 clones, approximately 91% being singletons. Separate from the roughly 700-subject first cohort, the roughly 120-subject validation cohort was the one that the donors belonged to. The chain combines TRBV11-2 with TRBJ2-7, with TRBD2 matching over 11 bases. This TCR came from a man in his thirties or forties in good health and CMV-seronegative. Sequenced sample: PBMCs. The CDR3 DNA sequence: TGTGCCAGCAGCAAACTAGCGGGAGCAGCGTTAGGCGAGCAGTACTTC. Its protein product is CASSKLAGAALGEQYF.